What follows are 29 T cell receptor beta chains derived from one specimen sequenced in a study of post-analysis software for immune sequencing data. Broader study findings: Comparison of patients with controls showed roughly five TRBV segments more frequent in patients, TRBV5-6, TRBV5-1 and TRBV20-1 among them.

The antigens these receptors bind are not known. Unique molecular identifiers were present in the TCR beta cDNA libraries. MiXCR, run by TCRdb on the PCR reads, gives a single entry per CDR3 protein. Of around 710,000 distinct CDR3 sequences listed, roughly 46% were seen once; the top ten hold over 4.5%. Sequencing was carried out using blood. The receptor set was obtained from a girl aged 5-17 years with multiple sclerosis.

About this clonotype: Sequence at one end of the junction differs from germline and may be a read error. The CDR3 DNA follows: TGCGCCAGCAGCTGGGTCCAGGGGACTGGGGCCAACGTCCCGACTTTC. It yields the protein CASSWVQGTGANVPTF. The J gene is TRBJ2-6, the V gene TRBV5-1, with D tentatively TRBD1 or TRBD2 (6 bases each). The CDR3 runs 16 residues. The germline V gene has CDR1 SGHRS and CDR2 YFSETQ.

The CDR3 spells CASSEEAGGLYNEQFF. In DNA form, the CDR3 reads TGTGCCAGCAGTGAAGAGGCAGGGGGATTGTACAATGAGCAGTTCTTC. The chain recombines TRBV6-1 with TRBJ2-1; 7 bases line up with TRBD1. V was clipped by 1 base and J by 4 bases; unmatched bases: 7. Germline values: CDR1 MNHNS, CDR2 SASEGT. The CDR3 spans 16 residues.

This clonotype has ten or more counts. This chain connects TRBV10-3 to TRBJ2-1, with a weak D call TRBD2 (6 bases). Per the germline V gene, CDR1 is ENHRY and CDR2 is SYGVKD. V lost 0 bases to trimming and J lost 0 bases, with 6 bases between them. The CDR3 totals 15 residues. This chain's CDR3 is CAISESGGSYNEQFF. CDR3 bases: TGTGCCATCAGTGAGTCGGGGGGCTCCTACAATGAGCAGTTCTTC.

V usage is TRBV10-3 and J usage is TRBJ1-5; TRBD1 is a possible D gene (5 bases). V dropped 5 bases and J dropped 3 bases, with 8 bases sitting between them. This CDR3 is built from 13 residues. Germline loops: CDR1 ENHRY, CDR2 SYGVKD. In DNA, the CDR3 is TGTGCCATCAGTCAGGGACCCAATCAGCCCCAGCATTTT. Its protein product is CAISQGPNQPQHF.

Here the CDR3 reads CSASRGTDTQYF. CDR3 coding DNA: TGCAGTGCTAGCAGGGGCACAGATACGCAGTATTTT. This chain uses TRBV20-1 with TRBJ2-3; possibly TRBD1 for D (5 bases). The V end was cut by 3 bases, the J end by 1 base, with 5 bases between. The CDR3 is 12 residues long. Germline assignment: CDR1 DFQATT and CDR2 SNEGSKA (reference sequence).

The chain combines TRBV6-2 or TRBV6-3 with TRBJ2-4; D might be TRBD2 (6 bases). Germline-derived CDR1 and CDR2 are MNHEY and SVGEGT. This CDR3 region has 11 residues. V was shortened by 10 bases and J by 13 bases, with 17 bases between the two germline ends. In DNA, the CDR3 is TGTGCCACCTCCCGGGGAGGAGAGCAGTACTTC. Residues: CATSRGGEQYF.

The chain is built from TRBV28 and TRBJ2-1, with no clear D. The V and J ends lost 6 bases and 4 bases respectively, with 13 bases between them. The germline V gene has CDR1 MDHEN and CDR2 SYDVKM. The CDR3 is 14 residues long. The CDR3, as DNA: TGTGCCAGCAGCCACCGGGCGACGTACAATGAGCAGTTCTTC. Its translation is CASSHRATYNEQFF.

This clonotype has a handful of counts. V and J are TRBV7-3 and TRBJ1-2; TRBD1 is a possible D gene (5 bases). This CDR3 region has 14 residues. In germline, CDR1 is SGHTA, CDR2 FQGTGA. V was clipped by 5 bases and J by 4 bases, with 14 bases between them. The CDR3 loop reads CASSPNPGGYGYTF. The CDR3 region has the DNA TGTGCCAGCAGCCCAAACCCCGGGGGCTATGGCTACACCTTC. The variable domain in full, completed from reference TRBV7-3 and TRBJ1-2, reads GAGVSQTPSNKVTEKGKYVELRCDPISGHTALYWYRQSLGQGPEFLIYFQGTGAADDSGLPNDRFFAVRPEGSVSTLKIQRTERGDSAVYLCASSPNPGGYGYTFGSGTRLTVV.

The J gene is TRBJ2-1, the V gene TRBV7-2; a possible D gene is TRBD2 (6 bases). Trimming cost V 10 bases and J 4 bases, with 14 bases left between them. This CDR3 is built from 13 residues. The germline V gene encodes CDR1 SGHTA and CDR2 FQGNSA. The CDR3 region is CANLAREYNEQFF. The CDR3 coding sequence is TGTGCCAACCTGGCTCGGGAGTACAATGAGCAGTTCTTC.

V usage is TRBV12-3 or TRBV12-4 and J usage is TRBJ1-5; weak D call: TRBD1 (5 bases). Trimming pared 6 bases from V and 4 bases from J, leaving 13 bases between. The CDR3 has 14 residues. For the CDR3, the DNA is TGTGCCAGCAGCTCGACCGGGACGAATCAGCCCCAGCATTTT. The encoded protein is CASSSTGTNQPQHF.

The CDR3 coding sequence is TGCAGTGGTATGGGACAATATGAAAAACTGTTTTTT. Residues: CSGMGQYEKLFF. The genes are TRBV20-1 and TRBJ1-4; a possible D gene is TRBD1 (6 bases). With 7 bases removed from V and 6 bases from J, the gap between germline ends came to 12 bases. Germline V gene sequence: CDR1 DFQATT, CDR2 SNEGSKA (reference sequence). The CDR3 length is 12 residues.

This rearrangement joins TRBV6-4 to TRBJ2-2; D not certain. The V end was cut by 4 bases, the J end by 4 bases, with 7 bases between. The germline CDR1 and CDR2 sequences are MRHNA and SNTAGT. The CDR3 runs 13 residues. The CDR3 nucleotides read TGTGCCAGCAGTGTTGAAGTCACCGGGGAGCTGTTTTTT. It is translated as CASSVEVTGELFF.

This clonotype has more than one count but fewer than ten. The rearrangement links TRBV29-1 to TRBJ2-7; D possibly corresponds to TRBD2 (5 bases). The CDR3 has 13 amino acids. Germline V gene sequence: CDR1 SQVTM, CDR2 ANQGSEA. V gave up 1 base and J gave up 2 bases, with 9 bases separating them. The CDR3 spells CSVEGTSPYEQYF. CDR3 DNA: TGCAGCGTTGAAGGGACTTCTCCCTACGAGCAGTACTTC.

Many counts were recorded for this clonotype. The J gene is TRBJ2-3, the V gene TRBV20-1; the match to TRBD2 covers 14 bases. Germline V lookup: CDR1 DFQATT, CDR2 SNEGSKA (reference sequence). CDR3 length: 15 amino acids. V lost 4 bases and J lost 4; bases outside the gene matches: 4. DNA of the CDR3: TGCAGTGCTACCTTGACTAGCGGGAGGGCAGATACGCAGTATTTT. This sequence encodes CSATLTSGRADTQYF.

The rearrangement links TRBV29-1 to TRBJ2-1; 8 nucleotides match TRBD2. V lost 7 bases, J lost 10 bases, and 18 bases stayed unmatched. The germline CDR1 and CDR2 sequences are SQVTM and ANQGSEA. This CDR3 region has 15 residues. DNA of the CDR3: TGCAGCGCCTCCCCGGCGGGACTAGAATCCAACGAGCAGTTCTTC. Amino acid sequence: CSASPAGLESNEQFF.

This sequence joins TRBV2 and TRBJ1-2, with 9 positions matching TRBD1. V shed 7 bases and J 4 bases; nucleotides not matched to a gene: 7. Germline V gene sequence: CDR1 SNHLY, CDR2 FYNNEI. The CDR3 spans 14 residues. The CDR3 loop is CASNPGQGTYGYTF. The CDR3 region has the DNA TGTGCCAGCAACCCAGGACAGGGGACCTATGGCTACACCTTC.

V gene TRBV19 combines with J gene TRBJ1-1; D call uncertain. Deletions cut 2 bases from V and 0 bases from J, with 7 bases between. Germline-derived CDR1 and CDR2 are LNHDA and SQIVND (reference sequence). The CDR3 consists of 14 residues. The CDR3 nucleotides are TGTGCCAGTAGTATATCCCCCGTGAACACTGAAGCTTTCTTT. This sequence encodes CASSISPVNTEAFF.

This clonotype was seen a few times. This rearrangement joins TRBV20-1 to TRBJ2-5; D is ambiguous. Germline V lookup: CDR1 DFQATT, CDR2 SNEGSKA (reference sequence). V gave up 3 bases and J gave up 4 bases, with 15 bases separating them. The length of the CDR3 is 14 residues. The CDR3 here is CSASRTPGGETQYF. The CDR3 nucleotides are TGCAGTGCTAGTAGGACCCCCGGCGGAGAGACCCAGTACTTC.

The genes are TRBV12-3 or TRBV12-4 and TRBJ1-2; weak D call: TRBD1 (5 bases). V was clipped by 3 bases and J by 4 bases, with 9 bases between them. The CDR3 is made up of 13 amino acids. CDR3 sequence reads: CASSFQTAYGYTF. Here the CDR3 DNA reads TGTGCCAGCAGTTTCCAGACAGCCTATGGCTACACCTTC.

The rearrangement joins TRBV3-1 to TRBJ2-4, with D perhaps assigned TRBD1 or TRBD2 (5 bases each). Trimming pared 6 bases from V and 0 bases from J, leaving 12 bases between. The CDR3 loop spans 15 amino acids. Germline CDR1 and CDR2: LGHDT and YNNKEL (reference sequence). The CDR3 coding sequence is TGTGCCAGCAGTGCAGGGACGGTAGCCAAAAACATTCAGTACTTC. This encodes CASSAGTVAKNIQYF.

The gene calls are TRBV15 and TRBJ2-7; TRBD2 matches at 7 bases. TRBJ2-5 explains the end of the DNA better; the J call may be wrong. Germline-derived CDR1 and CDR2 are LNHNV and YYDKDF (reference sequence). The CDR3 is 16 amino acids. CDR3 amino acids: CATSRGGTKYQETQYF. The DNA for the CDR3 is TGTGCCACCAGCAGGGGAGGGACTAAATACCAAGAGACCCAGTACTTC.

CDR3 bases: TGTGCCAGCAGCTTATCAGGGGCCGATAGCAATCAGCCCCAGCATTTT. Its protein product is CASSLSGADSNQPQHF. This chain connects TRBV7-6 to TRBJ1-5; a possible D gene is TRBD1 (6 bases). The CDR3 is made up of 16 amino acids. Germline lookup yields CDR1 SGHVS and CDR2 FNYEAQ. Trimming pared 2 bases from V and 0 bases from J, leaving 11 bases between.

The V and J genes are TRBV12-3 or TRBV12-4 and TRBJ2-7; a weak D match, TRBD2 (5 bases). This CDR3 has 14 residues. Trimming left V 6 bases short and J 0 bases short, with 12 bases between. CDR3 in amino acids: CASSPLGISYEQYF. The CDR3 coding sequence is TGTGCCAGCAGCCCACTAGGGATCTCCTACGAGCAGTACTTC.

The chain recombines TRBV7-6 with TRBJ1-2; D is perhaps TRBD1 (5 bases). V was trimmed by 1 base and J by 6 bases, leaving 9 bases between them. The germline V gene encodes CDR1 SGHVS and CDR2 FNYEAQ. The CDR3 runs to 13 residues. CDR3 in amino acids: CASSLGRGDGYTF. In DNA, the CDR3 is TGTGCCAGCAGCTTAGGGCGGGGGGATGGCTACACCTTC.

The chain joins TRBV7-2 to TRBJ2-1; 10 bases match TRBD2. The J segment lost 5 bases and the V segment lost 1 base, leaving 5 bases of the junction unmatched. The CDR3 runs to 16 residues. Germline V lookup: CDR1 SGHTA, CDR2 FQGNSA. The CDR3 coding sequence is TGTGCCAGCAGCTTAGTTCGTCTAGCGGGGGACAATGAGCAGTTCTTC. This encodes CASSLVRLAGDNEQFF.

The rearrangement joins TRBV19 to TRBJ1-2; a weak D match, TRBD1 (5 bases). Trimming took 7 bases from V and 8 from J, leaving 20 bases between them. The CDR3 runs 14 residues. The germline V gene has CDR1 LNHDA and CDR2 SQIVND (reference sequence). The CDR3 DNA follows: TGTGCCAGTACCTCCGCCCGGGACGGCGGGGGCTACACCTTC. This gives the protein CASTSARDGGGYTF.

The V call is TRBV5-1, the J call TRBJ2-3; no reliable D call. Between the trimmed V and J ends, which lost 4 bases and 5 bases, there was a span of 8 bases. Germline CDR1 reads SGHRS; CDR2 reads YFSETQ. The CDR3 has 12 amino acids. DNA for the CDR3: TGCGCCAGCAGCGGGTACCAAGATACGCAGTATTTT. Its protein is CASSGYQDTQYF.

The chain couples TRBV29-1 to TRBJ2-1; the match to TRBD2 covers 7 bases. The V gene's germline CDR1 is SQVTM and CDR2 ANQGSEA. V lost 6 bases to trimming and J lost 10 bases; unmatched junction nucleotides: 15. The CDR3 is 14 residues long. The CDR3 bases are TGCAGCGTGGAACGGACTGGCGGGGGATCCGAGCAGTTCTTC. Protein sequence: CSVERTGGGSEQFF.

V gene TRBV4-2 combines with J gene TRBJ1-2; the match to TRBD1 covers 7 bases. The V and J ends lost 1 base and 5 bases, in that order; junction bases with no gene match: 4. CDR1 LGHNA and CDR2 YNFKEQ come from the germline V gene. This CDR3 has 14 amino acids. This CDR3 reads CASSQVTGKYGYTF. The DNA for the CDR3 is TGTGCCAGCAGCCAAGTGACAGGGAAGTATGGCTACACCTTC.